This T cell receptor (beta chain) was retrieved from a study of blood T cell repertoires in COVID-19. Seattle-derived patients entered the study during active infection and were followed longitudinally. Original processing notes: How many nucleated cells were present was estimated from reference gene primer amplification. The data were produced by immunoSEQ multiplex PCR, yet TCRdb's version contains in-frame clones alone and is incomplete. D and trimming were read from the DNA, whereas the V and J calls and clone size are those reported in that table. The sample includes 50,000 to 75,000 clones, approximately 78% seen only once; the top ten take approximately 15%. This clonotype originated in a man aged 55 to 70 with COVID-19, enrolled during active disease. The sequencing input was peripheral blood.

The DNA for the CDR3 is TGTGCCACCAGCACACATCTGGGGGGGGGAAATAATTCACCCCTCCACTTT. Protein: CATSTHLGGGNNSPLHF. The chain combines TRBV15 with TRBJ1-6, with D maybe TRBD1 (5 bases). CDR3 length: 17 residues. Germline V CDR1 and CDR2: LNHNV, YYDKDF (reference sequence). The V end lost 4 bases, the J end lost 5 bases, and 18 bases lay between the germline ends.